The 25 T cell receptor beta chains below come from one sample, sequenced in a study of blood T cell repertoires in COVID-19. TCRdb keeps only in-frame clones here, not all; method: immunoSEQ multiplex PCR. This sample carries fewer than 250,000 clones, roughly 81% of them seen once, and the ten largest clones take 4% to 4.5%. The specimen sequenced was peripheral blood. The source of these receptors is a man in his fifties or sixties with acute or convalescent COVID-19.

This clone has at least ten counts. This rearrangement joins TRBV29-1 to TRBJ2-5; TRBD1 agrees at 8 bases. In germline, CDR1 is SQVTM, CDR2 ANQGSEA. Unmatched junction bases numbered 4, after V lost 6 bases and J lost 4 bases. This CDR3 region has 12 residues. Here the CDR3 DNA reads TGCAGCGTCTACAGGGGGAGAGAGACCCAGTACTTC. This codes for CSVYRGRETQYF. Complete variable domain (other parts from reference TRBV29-1 and TRBJ2-5): SAVISQKPSRDICQRGTSLTIQCQVDSQVTMMFWYRQQPGQSLTLIATANQGSEATYESGFVIDKFPISRPNLTFSTLTVSNMSPEDSSIYLCSVYRGRETQYFGPGTRLLVL.

Only one count was recorded for this clone. V gene TRBV5-5 combines with J gene TRBJ2-1, with TRBD2 matching 7 bases. CDR1 is SGHKS, CDR2 YYEKEE, per germline (reference sequence). This CDR3 region has 17 residues. V shed 2 bases and J 6 bases; nucleotides not matched to a gene: 14. DNA for the CDR3: TGTGCCAGCAGCTTACTACCTCAGGGAGGGATGGTCAATGAGCAGTTCTTC. Protein product: CASSLLPQGGMVNEQFF.

The chain employs TRBV28 and TRBJ1-2, with D possibly TRBD1 on 5 matching bases. This CDR3 spans 14 amino acids. Between the trimmed V and J ends, which lost 7 bases and 3 bases, there was a span of 15 bases. Germline V gene lookup returns CDR1 MDHEN and CDR2 SYDVKM. As DNA, the CDR3 is TGTGCCAGCACCCCCGGGGGGGAGTACTATGGCTACACCTTC. Translation: CASTPGGEYYGYTF.

The chain recombines TRBV27 with TRBJ1-5; a possible D gene is TRBD1 (5 bases). This CDR3 comprises 14 residues. Trimming pared 6 bases from V and 4 bases from J, leaving 13 bases between. Germline V gene data show CDR1 as MNHEY and CDR2 as SMNVEV (reference sequence). The CDR3 protein is CASRPDSGNQPQHF. The CDR3 DNA sequence: TGTGCCAGCAGACCAGACAGCGGGAATCAGCCCCAGCATTTT.

V and J are TRBV30 and TRBJ1-1; D may be TRBD1 (5 bases). Germline V gene data show CDR1 as GTSNPN and CDR2 as SVGIG (reference sequence). With 6 bases removed from V and 0 bases from J, the gap between germline ends came to 17 bases. CDR3 length equals 15 residues. For the CDR3, the DNA is TGTGCCTGCCAGGACACAAGAGTCATGAACACTGAAGCTTTCTTT. This translates into CACQDTRVMNTEAFF. The full variable domain, its missing parts supplied by reference TRBV30 and TRBJ1-1, is SQTIHQWPATLVQPVGSPLSLECTVEGTSNPNLYWYRQAAGRGLQLLFYSVGIGQISSEVPQNLSASRPQDRQFILSSKKLLLSDSGFYLCACQDTRVMNTEAFFGQGTRLTVV.

The V gene is TRBV3-1 (or the pseudogene TRBV3-2), the J gene TRBJ1-6; D gene uncertain. The CDR3 has 14 residues. Germline V lookup: CDR1 LGHDT, CDR2 YNNKEL (reference sequence). Trimming took off 0 bases at V and 10 bases at J, with 10 bases between the two ends. The CDR3 reads CASSQEGGGSPLHF. CDR3 DNA sequence: TGTGCCAGCAGCCAAGAGGGAGGAGGATCACCCCTCCACTTT.

This clone was counted a single time. V and J are TRBV30 and TRBJ2-2, with 11 bases matching TRBD1. The V gene's germline CDR1 is GTSNPN and CDR2 SVGIG (reference sequence). Losses at the gene ends were 5 bases for V and 4 bases for J; bases not matched to a gene: 3. The CDR3 spans 14 residues. CDR3: CAWGTGGRTGELFF. The DNA for the CDR3 is TGTGCCTGGGGGACAGGGGGTCGCACCGGGGAGCTGTTTTTT.

This chain connects TRBV3-1 (or the pseudogene TRBV3-2) to TRBJ1-3; no definite D call. Germline V gene data show CDR1 as LGHDT and CDR2 as YNNKEL (reference sequence). CDR3 length: 14 residues. Trimming left V 1 base short and J 1 base short, with 5 bases between. CDR3 coding DNA: TGTGCCAGCAGCCAAGGTCCGTCTGGAAACACCATATATTTT. Its protein product is CASSQGPSGNTIYF.

The rearrangement uses TRBV6-5 and TRBJ1-2; 7 bases line up with TRBD1. The CDR3 extends over 15 amino acids. Germline CDR1 is MNHEY and CDR2 is SVGAGI. The J segment lost 4 bases and the V segment lost 6 bases, leaving 11 bases of the junction unmatched. The CDR3 DNA sequence: TGTGCCAGCAGGAGACAGGGAGGACTTGGCTATGGCTACACCTTC. Translating gives CASRRQGGLGYGYTF.

The rearrangement uses TRBV12-3 or TRBV12-4 and TRBJ1-1, with a weak D call TRBD1 (6 bases). CDR3 length equals 13 residues. V shed 7 bases and J shed 1 base, with 10 bases lying between them. The CDR3 loop reads CASTLGANTEAFF. Here the CDR3 DNA reads TGTGCCAGCACCCTGGGGGCGAACACTGAAGCTTTCTTT.

There are a few counts of this clone. The chain is built from TRBV4-2 and TRBJ2-7, with 10 bases identical to TRBD2. Germline CDR1 and CDR2: LGHNA and YNFKEQ. The trim removed 0 bases at V and 6 bases at J, leaving 11 bases unmatched. The CDR3 runs to 17 residues. The CDR3 region is CASSQEFASGRVGEQYF. The CDR3 DNA is TGTGCCAGCAGCCAAGAGTTTGCTAGCGGGAGAGTAGGCGAGCAGTACTTC.

This chain uses TRBV6-5 with TRBJ2-7, with 8 bases matching TRBD1. Trimming took 2 bases from V and 1 from J; bases not matched to a gene: 4. The CDR3 is 15 residues long. Germline loops: CDR1 MNHEY, CDR2 SVGAGI. Written as DNA, the CDR3 is TGTGCCAGCAGTTACCGGGACAGGCTATCCTACGAGCAGTACTTC. This encodes CASSYRDRLSYEQYF.

As DNA, the CDR3 is TGTGCCAGCAGTTTACAGGGGGACTATGGCTACACCTTC. As protein: CASSLQGDYGYTF. V and J are TRBV2 and TRBJ1-2, with 8 bases lining up with TRBD1. The V gene's germline CDR1 is SNHLY and CDR2 FYNNEI. J gave up 3 bases and V 5 bases, and 2 bases lay outside the gene matches. This CDR3 is 13 amino acids long.

The V call is TRBV5-1, the J call TRBJ1-6, with D perhaps matching TRBD1 (6 bases). The CDR3 contains 14 residues. Germline V gene data show CDR1 as SGHRS and CDR2 as YFSETQ. Trimming left V 0 bases short and J 8 bases short, with 9 bases between. CDR3 nucleotides: TGCGCCAGCAGCTTGGACAGGGAGTATTCACCCCTCCACTTT. Amino acids: CASSLDREYSPLHF.

The chain has TRBV7-2 and TRBJ2-7; TRBD2 matches at 10 bases. In germline, CDR1 is SGHTA, CDR2 FQGNSA. Trimming cost V 3 bases and J 3 bases; bases outside gene matches: 5. This CDR3 contains 15 residues. The CDR3 loop is CASSFRGLALYEQYF. Here the CDR3 DNA reads TGTGCCAGCAGCTTCAGGGGACTAGCGCTCTACGAGCAGTACTTC. The full variable domain, in which reference TRBV7-2 and TRBJ2-7 provide the parts outside the CDR3, is GAGVSQSPSNKVTEKGKDVELRCDPISGHTALYWYRQSLGQGLEFLIYFQGNSAPDKSGLPSDRFSAERTGGSVSTLTIQRTQQEDSAVYLCASSFRGLALYEQYFGPGTRLTVT.

This clone has a handful of counts. This rearrangement joins TRBV7-9 to TRBJ2-7; 10 nucleotides agree with TRBD1. The junction had 9 bases not matched to a gene; V was cut back by 7 bases and J by 3 bases. Germline CDR1 and CDR2: SEHNR and FQNEAQ (reference sequence). The CDR3 extends over 15 amino acids. The CDR3 bases are TGTGCCAGCATCCCATCGGGACAGGGGTTCTACGAGCAGTACTTC. Residues: CASIPSGQGFYEQYF. The variable domain in full, completed from reference TRBV7-9 and TRBJ2-7, reads DTGVSQNPRHKITKRGQNVTFRCDPISEHNRLYWYRQTLGQGPEFLTYFQNEAQLEKSRLLSDRFSAERPKGSFSTLEIQRTEQGDSAMYLCASIPSGQGFYEQYFGPGTRLTVT.

The chain employs TRBV2 and TRBJ1-1, with D possibly being TRBD1 (5 bases). Trimming pared 6 bases from V and 1 base from J, leaving 12 bases between. This CDR3 comprises 14 residues. Germline V CDR1 and CDR2: SNHLY, FYNNEI. The CDR3 is CASSTTEQNTEAFF. Written as DNA, the CDR3 is TGTGCCAGCAGCACGACAGAACAGAACACTGAAGCTTTCTTT.

This sequence joins TRBV30 and TRBJ1-3; 9 positions agree with TRBD1. V gave up 5 bases and J gave up 0 bases; unmatched junction bases: 8. CDR1 and CDR2 (germline): GTSNPN, SVGIG (reference sequence). The CDR3 is 16 residues long. The CDR3 nucleotides are TGTGCCTGGTTAAAGGGGACAGGGCACTCTGGAAACACCATATATTTT. Amino acids: CAWLKGTGHSGNTIYF.

The rearrangement joins TRBV19 to TRBJ1-1; 12 bases agree with TRBD1. J lost 0 bases, V lost 3 bases, and 5 bases had no gene match. The CDR3 is 17 residues long. Germline V gene data show CDR1 as LNHDA and CDR2 as SQIVND (reference sequence). DNA of the CDR3: TGTGCCAGTAGTATCCGGGACAGGGGGCGAATGAACACTGAAGCTTTCTTT. Amino acids: CASSIRDRGRMNTEAFF.

This clone appeared a single time. Other DNA sequences from this sample encode an identical CDR3 as well. The J gene is TRBJ2-7, the V gene TRBV6-5, with a possible D match to TRBD1 (5 bases). Germline CDR1 and CDR2: MNHEY and SVGAGI. V was cut by 2 bases and J by 0 bases, with 8 bases left in between. The CDR3 spans 14 residues. CDR3 sequence reads: CASSYRGSSYEQYF. CDR3 in DNA: TGTGCCAGCAGTTACAGGGGCAGCTCCTACGAGCAGTACTTC.

This chain connects TRBV19 to TRBJ1-1, with unresolved D. Germline V lookup: CDR1 LNHDA, CDR2 SQIVND (reference sequence). The length of the CDR3 is 14 residues. Trimming took off 5 bases at V and 4 bases at J, with 14 bases between the two ends. This CDR3 reads CASSPHMGATEAFF. CDR3 nucleotides: TGTGCCAGTAGTCCACACATGGGCGCCACTGAAGCTTTCTTT. Supplemented by reference TRBV19 and TRBJ1-1, the full variable domain reads DGGITQSPKYLFRKEGQNVTLSCEQNLNHDAMYWYRQDPGQGLRLIYYSQIVNDFQKGDIAEGYSVSREKKESFPLTVTSAQKNPTAFYLCASSPHMGATEAFFGQGTRLTVV.

The rearrangement links TRBV6-5 to TRBJ1-2, with 7 positions matching TRBD1. Per germline, CDR1 MNHEY and CDR2 SVGAGI. Trimming at V came to 0 bases and at J to 2 bases, leaving 3 bases not matched to a gene. This CDR3 region has 15 residues. The CDR3 protein is CASSYSLQGNYGYTF. The CDR3 DNA reads as TGTGCCAGCAGTTACTCACTACAGGGGAACTATGGCTACACCTTC.

The gene calls are TRBV6-5 and TRBJ2-5; D possibly corresponds to TRBD2 (7 bases). This CDR3 is built from 15 residues. The V gene lost 4 bases and the J gene lost 3 bases, with 15 bases spanning the gap. CDR1 MNHEY and CDR2 SVGAGI come from the germline V gene. In DNA form, the CDR3 reads TGTGCCAGCAGTTCCGGGGGCGCGGGGGAAGAGACCCAGTACTTC. This codes for CASSSGGAGEETQYF.

The count of this clone is one. The genes are TRBV30 and TRBJ2-7; D call uncertain. The length of the CDR3 is 12 residues. Germline V gene sequence: CDR1 GTSNPN, CDR2 SVGIG (reference sequence). Trimming took 3 bases from V and 9 from J, leaving 15 bases between them. The CDR3: CAWSRLPPGQYF. CDR3 in DNA: TGTGCCTGGAGCCGACTTCCCCCGGGGCAGTACTTC.

CDR3 bases: TGCGCCAGCAGCGGACGGGACAGTGGGTCCTACGAGCAGTACTTC. Translation: CASSGRDSGSYEQYF. This chain links TRBV4-1 with TRBJ2-7; 7 bases are a match to TRBD1. The CDR3 runs to 15 residues. The germline V gene has CDR1 MGHRA and CDR2 YSYEKL. V trimming: 5 bases; J trimming: 1 base; junction bases outside the gene matches: 8.